In its sample, the clone carrying this TCR beta chain was seen a few times. V was shortened by 2 bases and J by 5 bases, with 15 bases between the two germline ends. CDR1 and CDR2 from the germline V gene are MNHEY and SVGAGI. The CDR3 is made up of 15 amino acids. The sample comes from a study of molecular identifiers for immune sequencing clone quantification. Study information: Replicate experiments divided RNA from around 20,000 or 100,000 naive CD8 cells into five parts and sequenced four.

Libraries of naive CD8 cells were prepared from about 20,000 to 1,000,000 sorted cells using 10%, 30% or 50% RNA. CD8+CD4-CCR7+CD45RA+ sorting gave the naive CD8 T cells. TCR libraries were built in bulk with a published protocol and specific TCR primers. Via MiXCR, TCRdb re-called the PCR reads, giving one row per CDR3 protein. The repertoire holds some 580,000 distinct CDR3 sequences, with roughly 25% as singletons. This TCR was recovered from a human donor in good health. Some libraries in this study had Jurkat cell RNA spiked in. V gene TRBV6-5 combines with J gene TRBJ2-5, with TRBD1 as a possible D gene (7 bases). The sequenced material came from naive CD8+ T cells from blood, with Jurkat cell RNA spiked in. Subset specified: FACS-sorted CD8+CD4-CCR7+CD45RA+ naive T cells. The CDR3 region has the DNA TGTGCCAGCAGTTACCCGTCAGGGGGGCAGGAGACCCAGTACTTC. Translating gives CASSYPSGGQETQYF.